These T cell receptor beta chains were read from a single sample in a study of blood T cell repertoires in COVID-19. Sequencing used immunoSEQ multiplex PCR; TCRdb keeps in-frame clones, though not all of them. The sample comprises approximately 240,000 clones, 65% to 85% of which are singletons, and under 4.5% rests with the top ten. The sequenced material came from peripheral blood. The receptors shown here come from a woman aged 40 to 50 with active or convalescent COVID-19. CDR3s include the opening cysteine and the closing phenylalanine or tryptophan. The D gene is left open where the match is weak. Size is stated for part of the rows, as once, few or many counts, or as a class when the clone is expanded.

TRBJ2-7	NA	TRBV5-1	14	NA	TGCGCCAGCAGCTTATGGGGCGGATCGGACGAGCAGTACTTC	CASSLWGGSDEQYF
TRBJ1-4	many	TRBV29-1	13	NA	TGCAGCGTTGAAAGGGGGTCTGAGGAAAAACTGTTTTTT	CSVERGSEEKLFF
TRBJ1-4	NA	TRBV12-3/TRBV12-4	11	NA	TGTGCCAGCAGTATTAGTGAAAAACTGTTTTTT	CASSISEKLFF
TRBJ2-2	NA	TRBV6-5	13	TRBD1	TGTGCCAGCAGGACAGGGGGCACCGGGGAGCTGTTTTTT	CASRTGGTGELFF
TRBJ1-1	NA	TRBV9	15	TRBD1	TGTGCCAGCAGCGTAGGAGGGGGCCCAAACACTGAAGCTTTCTTT	CASSVGGGPNTEAFF
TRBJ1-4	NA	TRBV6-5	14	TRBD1	TGTGCCAGCAGTAGGGGACAGGCAGGGGAAAAACTGTTTTTT	CASSRGQAGEKLFF
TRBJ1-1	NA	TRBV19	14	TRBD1	TGTGCCAGTAGTACTGGACAGGGAAGGACTGAAGCTTTCTTT	CASSTGQGRTEAFF
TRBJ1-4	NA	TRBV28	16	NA	TGTGCCAGCAGTCCCGATTCCGGGAGAGAAAGGAAAAAACTGTTTTTT	CASSPDSGRERKKLFF
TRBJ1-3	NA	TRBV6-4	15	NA	TGTGCCAGCAGTCCGGGGATCTCGCCTGGAAACACCATATATTTT	CASSPGISPGNTIYF
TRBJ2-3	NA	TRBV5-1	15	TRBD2	TGCGCCAGCAGCTTGACTAGCGGGGCCACAGATACGCAGTATTTT	CASSLTSGATDTQYF
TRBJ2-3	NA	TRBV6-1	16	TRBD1	TGTGCCAGCAGTGAAGTGGACAGGGGGAACACAGATACGCAGTATTTT	CASSEVDRGNTDTQYF
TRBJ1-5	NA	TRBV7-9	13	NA	TGTGCCAGCAGCCCTCGCGAATCTCAGCCCCAGCATTTT	CASSPRESQPQHF
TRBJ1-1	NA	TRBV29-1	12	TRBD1	TGCAGCGTCTGGACAGGGGACACTGAAGCTTTCTTT	CSVWTGDTEAFF
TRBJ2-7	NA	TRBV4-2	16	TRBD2	TGTGCCAGCAGCCAGGAAAGCGGGGGAACCGGCTACGAGCAGTACTTC	CASSQESGGTGYEQYF
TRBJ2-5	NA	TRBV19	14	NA	TGTGCCAGTAGTTCCCCGGGGGTGCAAGAGACCCAGTACTTC	CASSSPGVQETQYF
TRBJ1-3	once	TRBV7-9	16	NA	TGTGCCAGCAGCTTAGATTGGGGGGGCTCTGGAAACACCATATATTTT	CASSLDWGGSGNTIYF
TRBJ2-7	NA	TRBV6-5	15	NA	TGTGCCAGCAGCCGCTTCACCTCGGGCTCCTACGAGCAGTACTTC	CASSRFTSGSYEQYF
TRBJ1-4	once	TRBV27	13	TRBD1	TGTGCCAGCAGCTACAGGGGTAGTGAAAAACTGTTTTTT	CASSYRGSEKLFF